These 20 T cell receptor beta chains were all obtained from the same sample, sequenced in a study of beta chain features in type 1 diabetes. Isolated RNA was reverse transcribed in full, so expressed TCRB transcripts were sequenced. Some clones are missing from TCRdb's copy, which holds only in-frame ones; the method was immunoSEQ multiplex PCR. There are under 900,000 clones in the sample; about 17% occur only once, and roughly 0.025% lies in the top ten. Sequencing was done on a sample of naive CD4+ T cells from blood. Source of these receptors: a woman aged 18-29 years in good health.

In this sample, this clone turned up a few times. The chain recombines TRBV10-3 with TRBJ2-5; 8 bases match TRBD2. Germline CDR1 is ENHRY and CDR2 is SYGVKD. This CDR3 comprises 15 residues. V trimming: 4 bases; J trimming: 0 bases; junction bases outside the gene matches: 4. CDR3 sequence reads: CAISGTSRNQETQYF. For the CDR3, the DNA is TGTGCCATCAGTGGGACTAGCCGGAACCAAGAGACCCAGTACTTC.

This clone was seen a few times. The CDR3 DNA is TGTGCCAGCAGCCAACAAAGCGGGAGGGCCTACAATGAGCAGTTCTTC. This gives the protein CASSQQSGRAYNEQFF. V gene TRBV4-2 combines with J gene TRBJ2-1; 10 positions match TRBD2. In germline, CDR1 is LGHNA, CDR2 YNFKEQ. This CDR3 region has 16 residues. V was clipped by 2 bases and J by 2 bases; unmatched bases: 3.

CDR3 amino acids: CASSLDTRVSPYF. CDR3 DNA sequence: TGTGCCAGCAGCTTAGACACCAGGGTATCGCCGTACTTC. The V and J genes are TRBV7-9 and TRBJ2-7; D may be TRBD1 (5 bases). CDR3 length: 13 amino acids. Germline-derived CDR1 and CDR2 are SEHNR and FQNEAQ (reference sequence). V lost 1 base and J 12 bases, leaving 16 bases between the germline ends.

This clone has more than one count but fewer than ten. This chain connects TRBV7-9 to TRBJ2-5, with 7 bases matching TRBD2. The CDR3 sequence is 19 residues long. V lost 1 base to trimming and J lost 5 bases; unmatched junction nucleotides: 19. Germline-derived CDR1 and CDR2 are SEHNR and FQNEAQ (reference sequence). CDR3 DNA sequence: TGTGCCAGCAGCTTAGGTCGGCTAGCGGAAACACTACGGGGGGAGACCCAGTACTTC. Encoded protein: CASSLGRLAETLRGETQYF. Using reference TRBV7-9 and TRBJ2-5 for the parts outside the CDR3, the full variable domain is DTGVSQNPRHKITKRGQNVTFRCDPISEHNRLYWYRQTLGQGPEFLTYFQNEAQLEKSRLLSDRFSAERPKGSFSTLEIQRTEQGDSAMYLCASSLGRLAETLRGETQYFGPGTRLLVL.

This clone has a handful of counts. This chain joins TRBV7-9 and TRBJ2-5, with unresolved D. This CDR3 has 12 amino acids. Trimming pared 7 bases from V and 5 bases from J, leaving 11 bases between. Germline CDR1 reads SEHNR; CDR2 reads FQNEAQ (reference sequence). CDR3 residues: CASNELRETQYF. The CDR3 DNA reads TGTGCCAGCAACGAGTTACGGGAGACCCAGTACTTC.

This CDR3 is CATSANRGLLQGDEQFF. The CDR3 coding sequence is TGTGCCACCAGCGCAAACCGGGGACTATTACAAGGGGATGAGCAGTTCTTC. The J gene is TRBJ2-1, the V gene TRBV15, with TRBD2 matching 7 bases. The CDR3 covers 17 residues. After removal of 5 bases from V and 8 bases from J, the junction contained 18 bases not matched to a gene. CDR1 LNHNV and CDR2 YYDKDF come from the germline V gene (reference sequence).

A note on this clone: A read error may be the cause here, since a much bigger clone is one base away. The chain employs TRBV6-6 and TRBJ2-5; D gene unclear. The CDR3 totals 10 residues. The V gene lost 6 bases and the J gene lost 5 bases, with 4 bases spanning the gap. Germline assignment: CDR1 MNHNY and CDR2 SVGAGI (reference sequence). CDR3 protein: CASRRETQYF. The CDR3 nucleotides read TGTGCCAGCAGGCGGGAGACCCAGTACTTC.

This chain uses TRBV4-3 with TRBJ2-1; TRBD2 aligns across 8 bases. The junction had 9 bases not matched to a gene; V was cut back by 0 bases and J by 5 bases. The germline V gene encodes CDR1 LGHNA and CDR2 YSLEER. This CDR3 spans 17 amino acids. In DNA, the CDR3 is TGCGCCAGCAGCCAAGATTTGGCGGGAGGTAGGGACAATGAGCAGTTCTTC. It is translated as CASSQDLAGGRDNEQFF.

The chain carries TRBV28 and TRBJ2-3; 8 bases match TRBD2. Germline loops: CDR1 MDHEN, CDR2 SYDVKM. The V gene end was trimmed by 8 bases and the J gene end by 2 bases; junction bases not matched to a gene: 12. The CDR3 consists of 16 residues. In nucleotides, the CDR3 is TGTGCCAGCGCCCTGGGGATAGCGGGGTTCACAGATACGCAGTATTTT. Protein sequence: CASALGIAGFTDTQYF.

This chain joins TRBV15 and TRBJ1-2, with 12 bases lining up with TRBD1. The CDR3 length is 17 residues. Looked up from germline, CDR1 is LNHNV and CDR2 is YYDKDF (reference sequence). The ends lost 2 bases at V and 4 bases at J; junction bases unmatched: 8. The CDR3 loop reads CATSRPGQGAIGYGYTF. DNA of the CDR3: TGTGCCACCAGCAGACCGGGACAGGGGGCCATCGGCTATGGCTACACCTTC.

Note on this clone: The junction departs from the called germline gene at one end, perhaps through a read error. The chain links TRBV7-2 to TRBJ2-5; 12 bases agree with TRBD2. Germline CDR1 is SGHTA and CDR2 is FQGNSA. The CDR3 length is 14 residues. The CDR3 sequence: CASSLAGGPGTQYF. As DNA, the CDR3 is TGTGCCAGCAGCCTAGCGGGAGGGCCGGGGACCCAGTACTTC.

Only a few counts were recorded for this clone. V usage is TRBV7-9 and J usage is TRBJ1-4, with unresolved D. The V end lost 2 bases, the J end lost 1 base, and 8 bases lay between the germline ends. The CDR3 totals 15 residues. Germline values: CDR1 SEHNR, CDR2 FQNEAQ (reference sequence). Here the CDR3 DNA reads TGTGCCAGCAGCTTAATCGGGGTAACTAATGAAAAACTGTTTTTT. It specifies CASSLIGVTNEKLFF.

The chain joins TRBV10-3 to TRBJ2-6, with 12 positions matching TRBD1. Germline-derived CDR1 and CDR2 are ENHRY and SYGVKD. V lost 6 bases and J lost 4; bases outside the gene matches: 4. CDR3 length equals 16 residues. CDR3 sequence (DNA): TGTGCCATCAGCCGGGACAGGGGGCTCGGGGCCAACGTCCTGACTTTC. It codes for CAISRDRGLGANVLTF.

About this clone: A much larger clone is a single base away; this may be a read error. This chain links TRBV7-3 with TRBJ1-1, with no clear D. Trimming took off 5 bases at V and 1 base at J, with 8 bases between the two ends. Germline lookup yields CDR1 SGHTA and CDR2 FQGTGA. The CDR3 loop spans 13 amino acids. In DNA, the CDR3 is TGTGCCAGCAGCCTTGACACGAACACTGAAGCTTTCTTT. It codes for CASSLDTNTEAFF.

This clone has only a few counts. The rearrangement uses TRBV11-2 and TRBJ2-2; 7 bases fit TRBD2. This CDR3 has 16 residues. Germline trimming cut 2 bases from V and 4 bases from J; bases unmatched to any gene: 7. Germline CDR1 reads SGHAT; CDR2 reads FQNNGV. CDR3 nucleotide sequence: TGTGCCAGCAGCTTACCCCGCGGGAGCGCCACCGGGGAGCTGTTTTTT. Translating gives CASSLPRGSATGELFF.

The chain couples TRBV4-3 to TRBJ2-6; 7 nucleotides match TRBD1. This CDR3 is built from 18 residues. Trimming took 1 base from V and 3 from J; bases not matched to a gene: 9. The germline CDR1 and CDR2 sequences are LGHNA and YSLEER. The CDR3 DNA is TGCGCCAGCAGCCAAGTGGGCAGGGGGTATGGTGGGGCCAACGTCCTGACTTTC. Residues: CASSQVGRGYGGANVLTF.

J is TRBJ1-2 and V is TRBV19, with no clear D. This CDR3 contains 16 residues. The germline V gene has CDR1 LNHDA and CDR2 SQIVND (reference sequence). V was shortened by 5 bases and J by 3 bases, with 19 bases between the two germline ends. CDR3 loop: CASSRAARVLDYGYTF. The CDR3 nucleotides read TGTGCCAGTAGTCGGGCGGCCCGTGTTCTTGACTATGGCTACACCTTC.

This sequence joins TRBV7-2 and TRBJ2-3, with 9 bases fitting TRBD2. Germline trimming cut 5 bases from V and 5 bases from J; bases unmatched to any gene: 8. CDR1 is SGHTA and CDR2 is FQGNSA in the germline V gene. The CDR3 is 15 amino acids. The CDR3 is CASSPPGLALDTQYF. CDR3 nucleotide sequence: TGTGCCAGCAGCCCCCCGGGACTAGCCTTAGATACGCAGTATTTT.

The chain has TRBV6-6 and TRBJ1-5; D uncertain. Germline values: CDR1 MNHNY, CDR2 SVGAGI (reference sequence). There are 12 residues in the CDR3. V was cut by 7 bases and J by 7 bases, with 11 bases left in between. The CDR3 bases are TGTGCCAGCACCTCGAGCGGCCAGCCCCAGCATTTT. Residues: CASTSSGQPQHF.

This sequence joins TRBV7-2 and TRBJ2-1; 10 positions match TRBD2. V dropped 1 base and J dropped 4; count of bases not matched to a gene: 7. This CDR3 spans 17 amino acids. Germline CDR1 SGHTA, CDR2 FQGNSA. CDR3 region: CASSLVGSSGSYNEQFF. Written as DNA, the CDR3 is TGTGCCAGCAGCTTAGTTGGCTCTAGCGGGAGTTACAATGAGCAGTTCTTC.